These 27 T cell receptor beta chains came from one sample sequenced in a study of blood T cell repertoires in COVID-19. The table came from immunoSEQ multiplex PCR; TCRdb's copy has only in-frame clones and leaves some out. Of about 60,000 clones detected, 70% to 80% appear once; the ten largest clones hold roughly 10%. Sequencing input: peripheral blood. The receptors derive from a human donor in a cohort sampled during active COVID-19.

This clone was counted once. The CDR3 DNA reads as TGTGCCAGCAGGGCCGCACAGGGGGCCAGAAACACCATATATTTT. This codes for CASRAAQGARNTIYF. V is TRBV6-5 and J is TRBJ1-3; 9 nucleotides match TRBD1. J lost 5 bases, V lost 6 bases, and 8 bases had no gene match. The CDR3 is made up of 15 amino acids. Germline V gene data show CDR1 as MNHEY and CDR2 as SVGAGI.

Written as DNA, the CDR3 is TGTGCCAGCTCCCCTTCTCGTTCCAACACTGAAGCTTTCTTT. This sequence encodes CASSPSRSNTEAFF. This chain uses TRBV18 with TRBJ1-1; no definite D call. Trimming stripped 6 bases from V and 2 bases from J, with 13 bases between. The CDR3 spans 14 residues. Germline V gene lookup returns CDR1 KGHSH and CDR2 LQKENI.

The chain combines TRBV9 with TRBJ2-1; D remains unclear. Trimming pared 4 bases from V and 8 bases from J, leaving 13 bases between. The CDR3 extends over 13 amino acids. CDR1 and CDR2 from the germline V gene are SGDLS and YYNGEE. The CDR3 sequence is CASSLLSEDEQFF. The CDR3 DNA follows: TGTGCCAGCAGCCTCCTGAGTGAAGATGAGCAGTTCTTC.

In DNA form, the CDR3 reads TGTGCCATCAGTGATGTTGCGGGAGTAACCTACGAGCAGTACTTC. This sequence encodes CAISDVAGVTYEQYF. This chain uses TRBV10-3 with TRBJ2-7, with TRBD2 identical over 7 bases. Trimming cost V 3 bases and J 2 bases; bases outside gene matches: 7. Germline V CDR1 and CDR2: ENHRY, SYGVKD. The CDR3 runs 15 residues.

V usage is TRBV18 and J usage is TRBJ2-1, with D perhaps TRBD1 (6 bases). The length of the CDR3 is 13 residues. V dropped 5 bases and J dropped 7 bases, with 12 bases sitting between them. Germline values: CDR1 KGHSH, CDR2 LQKENI. The CDR3 DNA reads as TGTGCCAGCTCATCCCCGACAGGTAATGAGCAGTTCTTC. Translated: CASSSPTGNEQFF.

The J gene is TRBJ2-1, the V gene TRBV11-1, with TRBD1 matching over 10 bases. The trim removed 7 bases at V and 7 bases at J, leaving 10 bases unmatched. Germline V gives CDR1 SGHAT, CDR2 FQDESV (reference sequence). The CDR3 has 15 amino acids. Here the CDR3 DNA reads TGTGCCAGCACAGCCCGGGACAGGGGATGGAATGAGCAGTTCTTC. Protein sequence: CASTARDRGWNEQFF.

The chain employs TRBV15 and TRBJ1-3; TRBD1 is a possible D gene (5 bases). Germline V gene data show CDR1 as LNHNV and CDR2 as YYDKDF (reference sequence). V was clipped by 5 bases and J by 2 bases, with 13 bases between them. This CDR3 is built from 15 residues. In DNA form, the CDR3 reads TGTGCCACCAGCGGCGCAGGGTTACCTGGAAACACCATATATTTT. It specifies CATSGAGLPGNTIYF.

This chain links TRBV4-1 with TRBJ2-1, with TRBD2 identical over 12 bases. Trimming cost V 3 bases and J 9 bases; bases outside gene matches: 3. Germline V gene lookup returns CDR1 MGHRA and CDR2 YSYEKL. The CDR3 runs to 14 residues. The CDR3: CASSQQTSGSEQFF. DNA of the CDR3: TGCGCCAGCAGCCAGCAGACTAGCGGGAGTGAGCAGTTCTTC.

The chain combines TRBV7-9 with TRBJ1-6, with D maybe TRBD1 (5 bases). Trimming stripped 5 bases from V and 12 bases from J, with 11 bases between. The CDR3 consists of 12 residues. Germline lookup yields CDR1 SEHNR and CDR2 FQNEAQ (reference sequence). CDR3 sequence (DNA): TGTGCCAGCAGCGTTACCCAGGGACCCCTCCACTTT. Its protein is CASSVTQGPLHF.

The V and J genes are TRBV6-5 and TRBJ1-1, with unresolved D. Germline CDR1 MNHEY, CDR2 SVGAGI. The CDR3 length is 14 residues. Deletions cut 6 bases from V and 5 bases from J, with 16 bases between. CDR3 in amino acids: CASSRRSGGTEAFF. CDR3 DNA sequence: TGTGCCAGCAGCCGCAGGTCGGGAGGGACTGAAGCTTTCTTT.

The genes are TRBV6-5 and TRBJ1-2, with a tentative D call TRBD1 (5 bases). The CDR3 consists of 15 residues. The V gene lost 5 bases and the J gene lost 5 bases, with 18 bases spanning the gap. Germline assignment: CDR1 MNHEY and CDR2 SVGAGI. In DNA form, the CDR3 reads TGTGCCAGCAGTCCTAGGACGGGGGGAGGGTATGGCTACACCTTC. Protein: CASSPRTGGGYGYTF.

The rearrangement links TRBV7-2 to TRBJ1-3; 9 bases match TRBD1. The CDR3 runs to 14 residues. The trim removed 5 bases at V and 1 base at J, leaving 0 bases unmatched. The germline V gene has CDR1 SGHTA and CDR2 FQGNSA. The CDR3 protein is CASSDRGSGNTIYF. CDR3 nucleotide sequence: TGTGCCAGCAGCGACAGGGGGTCTGGAAACACCATATATTTT.

This rearrangement joins TRBV5-1 to TRBJ2-2; 8 nucleotides align to TRBD1. Germline lookup yields CDR1 SGHRS and CDR2 YFSETQ. The J segment lost 5 bases and the V segment lost 0 bases, leaving 9 bases of the junction unmatched. The CDR3 contains 17 residues. The CDR3: CASSLDAWDRRTGELFF. CDR3 nucleotide sequence: TGCGCCAGCAGCTTGGATGCCTGGGACAGGCGTACCGGGGAGCTGTTTTTT.

The CDR3, as DNA: TGTGCCAGCAGTTTAGGGGACAATGGTGAAAAACTGTTTTTT. It yields the protein CASSLGDNGEKLFF. The rearrangement uses TRBV27 and TRBJ1-4, with a weak D call TRBD1 (6 bases). The CDR3 length is 14 residues. Trimming pared 2 bases from V and 7 bases from J, leaving 11 bases between. The germline V gene encodes CDR1 MNHEY and CDR2 SMNVEV (reference sequence). The complete variable domain, with remaining parts taken from reference TRBV27 and TRBJ1-4, reads EAQVTQNPRYLITVTGKKLTVTCSQNMNHEYMSWYRQDPGLGLRQIYYSMNVEVTDKGDVPEGYKVSRKEKRNFPLILESPSPNQTSLYFCASSLGDNGEKLFFGSGTQLSVL.

The V and J genes are TRBV2 and TRBJ2-5, with 7 bases lining up with TRBD2. Per germline, CDR1 SNHLY and CDR2 FYNNEI. The CDR3 spans 15 residues. J lost 6 bases, V lost 7 bases, and 14 bases had no gene match. CDR3 protein: CASNGISRSGKTQYF. The CDR3 DNA sequence: TGTGCCAGCAACGGGATTAGCCGGAGCGGGAAGACCCAGTACTTC.

CDR3 in amino acids: CASSEAGDSGNTIYF. As DNA, the CDR3 is TGTGCCAGCAGCGAGGCGGGAGACTCTGGAAACACCATATATTTT. V usage is TRBV7-9 and J usage is TRBJ1-3; D remains ambiguous. The CDR3 extends over 15 amino acids. Germline V gene lookup returns CDR1 SEHNR and CDR2 FQNEAQ (reference sequence). The V and J ends lost 5 bases and 0 bases respectively, with 11 bases between them.

V usage is TRBV6-2 or TRBV6-3 and J usage is TRBJ2-7, with TRBD2 matching 14 bases. V lost 1 base and J lost 0; bases outside the gene matches: 2. This CDR3 comprises 17 residues. Looked up from germline, CDR1 is MNHEY and CDR2 is SVGEGT. The DNA for the CDR3 is TGTGCCAGCAGTTACTTGGGGACTAGCGGGAGCTCCTACGAGCAGTACTTC. Translation: CASSYLGTSGSSYEQYF.

CDR3: CASSQEGANLLYEQYF. The CDR3, as DNA: TGTGCCAGCAGCCAAGAGGGGGCTAACTTACTCTACGAGCAGTACTTC. This sequence joins TRBV4-2 and TRBJ2-7, with TRBD1 as a possible D gene (6 bases). CDR1 and CDR2 (germline): LGHNA, YNFKEQ. The CDR3 length is 16 residues. The V and J ends lost 0 bases and 3 bases respectively, with 15 bases between them.

The chain couples TRBV2 to TRBJ1-5, with D possibly being TRBD1 (5 bases). The CDR3 covers 14 residues. With 1 base removed from V and 5 bases from J, the gap between germline ends came to 9 bases. In germline, CDR1 is SNHLY, CDR2 FYNNEI. CDR3 sequence reads: CASSEDRSYQPQHF. CDR3 coding DNA: TGTGCCAGCAGTGAAGACAGGAGTTATCAGCCCCAGCATTTT.

The chain carries TRBV7-8 and TRBJ2-7; D perhaps matches TRBD2 (5 bases). Trimming stripped 0 bases from V and 4 bases from J, with 13 bases between. The CDR3 totals 15 residues. Germline values: CDR1 SGHVS, CDR2 FQNEAQ. CDR3 coding DNA: TGTGCCAGCAGCTTAGCCGAATCGGGGATATACGAGCAGTACTTC. Translating gives CASSLAESGIYEQYF. The full variable domain, with the rest looked up from reference TRBV7-8 and TRBJ2-7, is GAGVSQSPRYKVAKRGQDVALRCDPISGHVSLFWYQQALGQGPEFLTYFQNEAQLDKSGLPSDRFFAERPEGSVSTLKIQRTQQEDSAVYLCASSLAESGIYEQYFGPGTRLTVT.

The V call is TRBV7-9, the J call TRBJ1-5; D gene uncertain. CDR1 SEHNR and CDR2 FQNEAQ come from the germline V gene (reference sequence). The CDR3 spans 18 residues. The V and J ends lost 5 bases and 0 bases respectively, with 20 bases between them. The CDR3 DNA reads as TGTGCCAGCAGCACGACGCCGGTGGGAGATTCTAGCAATCAGCCCCAGCATTTT. Its protein product is CASSTTPVGDSSNQPQHF.

The chain links TRBV11-2 to TRBJ2-1, with D possibly matching TRBD1 (6 bases). The V and J ends lost 5 bases and 14 bases respectively, with 19 bases between them. CDR1 SGHAT and CDR2 FQNNGV come from the germline V gene. There are 13 residues in the CDR3. The DNA of the CDR3 is TGTGCCAGCAGCCCCTCGGACAGCGTGAGGGAGTTCTTC. Translation gives CASSPSDSVREFF.

The genes are TRBV5-5 and TRBJ2-1; 7 bases align to TRBD1. The CDR3 has 15 amino acids. V was pared by 4 bases and J by 6 bases, with 10 bases of the junction left unmatched. Germline V gene data show CDR1 as SGHKS and CDR2 as YYEKEE (reference sequence). DNA of the CDR3: TGTGCCAGCAGCCCGACAAACGAGGGGGCCAATGAGCAGTTCTTC. It is translated as CASSPTNEGANEQFF.

CDR3 loop: CASSVGVEANYGYTF. CDR3 in DNA: TGTGCCAGCAGCGTAGGAGTTGAGGCTAACTATGGCTACACCTTC. The chain couples TRBV9 to TRBJ1-2; D is unresolved. CDR3 size: 15 residues. CDR1 is SGDLS, CDR2 YYNGEE, per germline. Trimming took 0 bases from V and 0 from J, leaving 9 bases between them.

The table lists this clone with many counts. The chain employs TRBV7-9 and TRBJ2-3; TRBD1 might be the D (6 bases). Germline lookup yields CDR1 SEHNR and CDR2 FQNEAQ (reference sequence). V shed 8 bases and J shed 4 bases, with 19 bases lying between them. This CDR3 is built from 15 residues. CDR3 amino acids: CASGTNGQPSDTQYF. The CDR3 nucleotides are TGTGCCAGCGGCACGAATGGACAGCCGTCAGATACGCAGTATTTT.

The rearrangement links TRBV5-5 to TRBJ2-1, with 9 bases identical to TRBD2. The CDR3 extends over 14 amino acids. From germline, CDR1 is SGHKS and CDR2 YYEKEE (reference sequence). Losses at the gene ends were 5 bases for V and 9 bases for J; bases not matched to a gene: 9. CDR3 protein: CASSYTAGGGEQFF. Written as DNA, the CDR3 is TGTGCCAGCAGTTACACAGCGGGAGGAGGTGAGCAGTTCTTC.

The genes are TRBV2 and TRBJ2-5; 10 bases are a match to TRBD1. J gave up 5 bases and V 6 bases, and 9 bases lay outside the gene matches. The CDR3 is 15 amino acids. From germline, CDR1 is SNHLY and CDR2 FYNNEI. CDR3: CASRGTGALRETQYF. CDR3 nucleotides: TGTGCCAGCAGGGGGACAGGGGCCTTGAGGGAGACCCAGTACTTC.